The sequence of this T cell receptor beta chain was determined in a study of technical replicates of blood from several donors. The CDR3 is 16 residues long. The germline gives CDR1 MDHEN, CDR2 SYDVKM. V lost 1 base, J lost 0 bases, and 10 bases lay in between. Measured with immunoSEQ multiplex PCR; TCRdb has only the in-frame clones, and not every one. Among approximately 70,000 clones listed, about nine tenths were seen once. Sequencing was carried out using T cells isolated from PBMCs. The TCR originated in a human donor in good health. This sequence joins TRBV28 and TRBJ2-4, with D tentatively TRBD1 (5 bases). The CDR3 DNA is TGTGCCAGCAGTTTATTGGACAATCTAGCCAAAAACATTCAGTACTTC. This sequence encodes CASSLLDNLAKNIQYF. The full variable domain, in which reference TRBV28 and TRBJ2-4 provide the parts outside the CDR3, is DVKVTQSSRYLVKRTGEKVFLECVQDMDHENMFWYRQDPGLGLRLIYFSYDVKMKEKGDIPEGYSVSREKKERFSLILESASTNQTSMYLCASSLLDNLAKNIQYFGAGTRLSVL.